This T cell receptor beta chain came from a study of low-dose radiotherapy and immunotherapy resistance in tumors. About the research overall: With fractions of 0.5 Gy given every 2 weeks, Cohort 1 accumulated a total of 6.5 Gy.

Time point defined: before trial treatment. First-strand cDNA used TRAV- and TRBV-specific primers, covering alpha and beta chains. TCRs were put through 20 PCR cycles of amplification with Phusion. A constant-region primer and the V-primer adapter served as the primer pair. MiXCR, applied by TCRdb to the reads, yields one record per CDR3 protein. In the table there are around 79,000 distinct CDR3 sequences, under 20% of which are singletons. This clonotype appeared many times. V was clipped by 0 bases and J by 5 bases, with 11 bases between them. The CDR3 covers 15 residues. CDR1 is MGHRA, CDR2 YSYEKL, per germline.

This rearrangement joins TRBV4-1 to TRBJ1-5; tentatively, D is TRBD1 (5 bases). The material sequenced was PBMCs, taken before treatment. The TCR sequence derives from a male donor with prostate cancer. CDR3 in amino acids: CASSQDRPGYQPQHF. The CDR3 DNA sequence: TGCGCCAGCAGCCAAGATAGGCCAGGGTATCAGCCCCAGCATTTT.